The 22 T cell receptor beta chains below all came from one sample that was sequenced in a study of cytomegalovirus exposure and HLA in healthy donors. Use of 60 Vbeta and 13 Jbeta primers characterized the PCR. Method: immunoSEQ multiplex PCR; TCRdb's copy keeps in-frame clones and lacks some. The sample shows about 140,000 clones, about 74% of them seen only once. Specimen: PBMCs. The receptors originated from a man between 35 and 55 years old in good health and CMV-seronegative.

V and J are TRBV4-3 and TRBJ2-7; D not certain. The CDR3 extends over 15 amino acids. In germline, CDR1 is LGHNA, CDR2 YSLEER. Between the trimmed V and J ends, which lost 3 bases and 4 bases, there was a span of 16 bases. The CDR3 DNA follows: TGCGCCAGCAGCCACTCCCCCGCAGGTTTTTACGAGCAGTACTTC. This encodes CASSHSPAGFYEQYF.

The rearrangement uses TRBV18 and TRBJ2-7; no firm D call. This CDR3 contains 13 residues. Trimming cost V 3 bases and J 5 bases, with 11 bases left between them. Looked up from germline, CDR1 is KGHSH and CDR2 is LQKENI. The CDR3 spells CASSPMKLNEQYF. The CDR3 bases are TGTGCCAGCTCACCTATGAAACTGAACGAGCAGTACTTC.

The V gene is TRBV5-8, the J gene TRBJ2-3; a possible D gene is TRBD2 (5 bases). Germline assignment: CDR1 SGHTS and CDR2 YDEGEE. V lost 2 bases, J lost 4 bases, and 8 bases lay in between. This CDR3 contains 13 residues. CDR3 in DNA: TGTGCCAGCAGCTTCATCGGGGCAGATACGCAGTATTTT. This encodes CASSFIGADTQYF.

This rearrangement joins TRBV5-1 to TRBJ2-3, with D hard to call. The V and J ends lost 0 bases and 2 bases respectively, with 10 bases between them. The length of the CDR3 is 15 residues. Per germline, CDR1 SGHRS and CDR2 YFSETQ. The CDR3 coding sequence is TGCGCCAGCAGCTTGGATCCGGGTTCCACAGATACGCAGTATTTT. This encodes CASSLDPGSTDTQYF. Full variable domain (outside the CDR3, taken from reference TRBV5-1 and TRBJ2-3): KAGVTQTPRYLIKTRGQQVTLSCSPISGHRSVSWYQQTPGQGLQFLFEYFSETQRNKGNFPGRFSGRQFSNSRSEMNVSTLELGDSALYLCASSLDPGSTDTQYFGPGTRLTVL.

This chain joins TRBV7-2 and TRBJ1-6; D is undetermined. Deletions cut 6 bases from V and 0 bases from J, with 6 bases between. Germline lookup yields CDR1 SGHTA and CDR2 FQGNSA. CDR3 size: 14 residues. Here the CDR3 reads CASRASSYNSPLHF. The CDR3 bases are TGTGCCAGCAGGGCCAGCTCCTATAATTCACCCCTCCACTTT. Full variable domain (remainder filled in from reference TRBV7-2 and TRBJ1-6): GAGVSQSPSNKVTEKGKDVELRCDPISGHTALYWYRQSLGQGLEFLIYFQGNSAPDKSGLPSDRFSAERTGGSVSTLTIQRTQQEDSAVYLCASRASSYNSPLHFGNGTRLTVT.

CDR3 in amino acids: CAWSVKLAVVNEQFF. The CDR3 coding sequence is TGTGCCTGGAGTGTGAAACTAGCGGTAGTCAATGAGCAGTTCTTC. This chain uses TRBV30 with TRBJ2-1; 8 nucleotides line up with TRBD2. This CDR3 region has 15 residues. The germline CDR1 and CDR2 sequences are GTSNPN and SVGIG (reference sequence). The J segment lost 6 bases and the V segment lost 0 bases, leaving 7 bases of the junction unmatched.

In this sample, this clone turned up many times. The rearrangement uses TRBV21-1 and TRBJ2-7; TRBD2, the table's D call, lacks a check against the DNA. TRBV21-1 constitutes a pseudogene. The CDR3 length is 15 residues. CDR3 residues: CASRELAGGPHEQYF. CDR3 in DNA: TGTGCCAGCAGGGAACTAGCGGGAGGGCCCCACGAGCAGTACTTC.

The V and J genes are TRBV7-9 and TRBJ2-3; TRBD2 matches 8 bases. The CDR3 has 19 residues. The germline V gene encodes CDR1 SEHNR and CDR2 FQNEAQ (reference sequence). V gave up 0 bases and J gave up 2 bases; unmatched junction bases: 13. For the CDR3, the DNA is TGTGCCAGCAGCTTAGCCATAATACTAGCGGAAGGTAACACAGATACGCAGTATTTT. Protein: CASSLAIILAEGNTDTQYF. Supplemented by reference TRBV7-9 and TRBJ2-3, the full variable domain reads DTGVSQNPRHKITKRGQNVTFRCDPISEHNRLYWYRQTLGQGPEFLTYFQNEAQLEKSRLLSDRFSAERPKGSFSTLEIQRTEQGDSAMYLCASSLAIILAEGNTDTQYFGPGTRLTVL.

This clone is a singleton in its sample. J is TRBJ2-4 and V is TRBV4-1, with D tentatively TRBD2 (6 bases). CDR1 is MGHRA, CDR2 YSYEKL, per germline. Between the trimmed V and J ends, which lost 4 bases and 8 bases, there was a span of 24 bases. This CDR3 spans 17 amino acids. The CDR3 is CASSRSAGGSSKDIQYF. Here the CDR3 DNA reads TGCGCCAGCAGCCGATCGGCCGGGGGTAGTTCGAAGGACATTCAGTACTTC.

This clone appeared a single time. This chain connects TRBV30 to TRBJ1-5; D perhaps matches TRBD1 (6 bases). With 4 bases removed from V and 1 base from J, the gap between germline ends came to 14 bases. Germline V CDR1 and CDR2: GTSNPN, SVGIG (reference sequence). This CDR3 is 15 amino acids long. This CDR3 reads CAWTLPDRSNQPQHF. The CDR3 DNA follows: TGTGCCTGGACCTTACCCGACAGGAGCAATCAGCCCCAGCATTTT. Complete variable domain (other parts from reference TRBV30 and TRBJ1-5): SQTIHQWPATLVQPVGSPLSLECTVEGTSNPNLYWYRQAAGRGLQLLFYSVGIGQISSEVPQNLSASRPQDRQFILSSKKLLLSDSGFYLCAWTLPDRSNQPQHFGDGTRLSIL.

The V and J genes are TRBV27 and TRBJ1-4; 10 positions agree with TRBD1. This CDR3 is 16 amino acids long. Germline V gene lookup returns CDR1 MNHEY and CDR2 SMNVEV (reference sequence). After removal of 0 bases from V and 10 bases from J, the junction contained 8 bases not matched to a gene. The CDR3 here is CASSLSTGTGVGKLFF. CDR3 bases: TGTGCCAGCAGTTTATCTACCGGGACAGGGGTCGGAAAACTGTTTTTT.

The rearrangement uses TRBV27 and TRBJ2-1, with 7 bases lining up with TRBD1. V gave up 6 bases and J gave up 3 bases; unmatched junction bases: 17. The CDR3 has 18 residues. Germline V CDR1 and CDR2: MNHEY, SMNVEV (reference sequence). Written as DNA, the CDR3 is TGTGCCAGCAGCTCCCAGACGGGACAGCTCACCGTCTACAATGAGCAGTTCTTC. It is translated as CASSSQTGQLTVYNEQFF.

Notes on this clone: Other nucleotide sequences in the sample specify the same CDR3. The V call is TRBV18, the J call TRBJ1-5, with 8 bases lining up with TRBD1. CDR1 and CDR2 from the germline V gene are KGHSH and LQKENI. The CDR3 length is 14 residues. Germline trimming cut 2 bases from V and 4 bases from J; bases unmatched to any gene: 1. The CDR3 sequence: CASSPTGGNQPQHF. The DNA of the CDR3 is TGTGCCAGCTCACCAACAGGGGGGAATCAGCCCCAGCATTTT.

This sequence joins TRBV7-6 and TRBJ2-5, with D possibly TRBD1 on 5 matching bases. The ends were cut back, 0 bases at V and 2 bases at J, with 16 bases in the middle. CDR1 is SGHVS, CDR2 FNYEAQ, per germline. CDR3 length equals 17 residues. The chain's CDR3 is CASSLALPRVRQETQYF. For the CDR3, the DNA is TGTGCCAGCAGCTTAGCGCTCCCCAGGGTGAGGCAAGAGACCCAGTACTTC.

Written as DNA, the CDR3 is TGTGCCAGCAGTTACGCAACAGGGGCCGAGACCCAGTACTTC. The encoded protein is CASSYATGAETQYF. The genes are TRBV6-6 and TRBJ2-5, with 7 nucleotides matching TRBD1. CDR3 length: 14 amino acids. Trimming at V came to 2 bases and at J to 5 bases, leaving 5 bases not matched to a gene. Germline values: CDR1 MNHNY, CDR2 SVGAGI (reference sequence).

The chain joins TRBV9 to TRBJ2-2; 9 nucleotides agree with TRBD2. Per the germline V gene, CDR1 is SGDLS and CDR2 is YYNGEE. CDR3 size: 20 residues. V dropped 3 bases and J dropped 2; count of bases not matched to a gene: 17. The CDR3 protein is CASSDLVGATSGLNTGELFF. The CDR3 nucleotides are TGTGCCAGCAGCGACTTAGTAGGAGCCACTAGCGGGCTTAACACCGGGGAGCTGTTTTTT.

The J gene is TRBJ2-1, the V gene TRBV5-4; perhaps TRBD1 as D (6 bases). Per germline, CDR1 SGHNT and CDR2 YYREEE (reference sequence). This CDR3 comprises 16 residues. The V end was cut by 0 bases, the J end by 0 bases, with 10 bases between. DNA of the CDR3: TGTGCCAGCAGCTTGGCTACAGGGTTCTCCTACAATGAGCAGTTCTTC. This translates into CASSLATGFSYNEQFF.

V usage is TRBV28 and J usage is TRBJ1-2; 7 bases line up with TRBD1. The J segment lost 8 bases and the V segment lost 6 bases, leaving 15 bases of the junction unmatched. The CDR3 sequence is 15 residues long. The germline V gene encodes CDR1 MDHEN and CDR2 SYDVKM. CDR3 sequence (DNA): TGTGCCAGCAGATCTACAGGGGCGGCTGATTGGGGCTACACCTTC. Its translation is CASRSTGAADWGYTF.

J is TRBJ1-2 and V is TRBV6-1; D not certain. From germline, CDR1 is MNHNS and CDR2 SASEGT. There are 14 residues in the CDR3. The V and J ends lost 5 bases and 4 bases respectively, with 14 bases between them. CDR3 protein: CASSPSAAVYGYTF. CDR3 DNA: TGTGCCAGCAGTCCATCGGCGGCCGTCTATGGCTACACCTTC.

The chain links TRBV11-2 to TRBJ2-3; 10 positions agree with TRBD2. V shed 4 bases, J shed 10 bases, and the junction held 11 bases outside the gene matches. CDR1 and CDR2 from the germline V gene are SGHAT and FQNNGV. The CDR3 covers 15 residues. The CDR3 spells CASSSSGGGMRAQYF. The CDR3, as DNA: TGTGCCAGCAGCTCTAGCGGGGGTGGCATGCGGGCGCAGTATTTT.

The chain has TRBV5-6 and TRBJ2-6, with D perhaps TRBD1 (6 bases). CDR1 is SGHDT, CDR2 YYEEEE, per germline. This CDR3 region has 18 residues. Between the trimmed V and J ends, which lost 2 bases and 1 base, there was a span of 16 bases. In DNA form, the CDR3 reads TGTGCCAGCAGCTTTTTTTCAGGGGACGTATCTGGGGCCAACGTCCTGACTTTC. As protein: CASSFFSGDVSGANVLTF.

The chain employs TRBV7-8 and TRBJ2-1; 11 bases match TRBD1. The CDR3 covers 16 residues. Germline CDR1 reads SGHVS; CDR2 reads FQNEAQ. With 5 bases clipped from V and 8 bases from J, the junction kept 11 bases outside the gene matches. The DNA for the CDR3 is TGTGCCAGCAGCCCCCGGACAGGGGGCGCCTTCGATGAGCAGTTCTTC. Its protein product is CASSPRTGGAFDEQFF.